This TCR beta chain was obtained from a study of CD4+ T cells in melanoma. Study-level results: CD8+ T cell, macrophage and B cell function reportedly correlated with neoantigen-specific CD4+ T cells. Neoantigen-specific CD4+ T cells in melanoma reportedly had diverse differentiation states.

Assay used: immunoSEQ multiplex PCR; TCRdb lists only in-frame clones, some missing. The data contain 110,000 to 150,000 clones, 80% to 95% of them singletons. Worth noting for this clone: The antigen remains unidentified.

CDR3 length: 13 amino acids. With V trimmed by 6 bases and J by 3 bases, 0 bases remained unmatched. Germline V gives CDR1 WSHSY, CDR2 SAAADI. The genes are TRBV10-2 and TRBJ2-4; 9 nucleotides agree with TRBD1. The clonotype comes from a human donor with melanoma. CDR3 DNA: TGCGCCAGCAGGACAGGGGGCAAAAACATTCAGTACTTC. It encodes CASRTGGKNIQYF.